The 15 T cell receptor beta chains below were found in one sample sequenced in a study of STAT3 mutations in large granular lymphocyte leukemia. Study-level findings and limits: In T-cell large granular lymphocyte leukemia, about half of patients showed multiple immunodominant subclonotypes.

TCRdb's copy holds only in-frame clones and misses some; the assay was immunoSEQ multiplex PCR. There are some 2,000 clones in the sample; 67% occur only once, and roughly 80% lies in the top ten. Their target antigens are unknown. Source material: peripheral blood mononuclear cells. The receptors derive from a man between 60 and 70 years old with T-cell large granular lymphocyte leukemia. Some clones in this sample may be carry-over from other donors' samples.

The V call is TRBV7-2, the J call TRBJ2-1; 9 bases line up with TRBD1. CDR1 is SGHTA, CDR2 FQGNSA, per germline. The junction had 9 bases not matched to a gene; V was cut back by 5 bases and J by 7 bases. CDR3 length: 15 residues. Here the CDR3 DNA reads TGTGCCAGCAGCAAGGGAACAGGGGGCTGGAATGAGCAGTTCTTC. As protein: CASSKGTGGWNEQFF.

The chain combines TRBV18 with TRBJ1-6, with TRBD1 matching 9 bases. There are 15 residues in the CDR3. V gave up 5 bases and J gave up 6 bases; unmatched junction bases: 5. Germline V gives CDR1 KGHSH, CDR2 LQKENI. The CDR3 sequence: CASSAGTGSNSPLHF. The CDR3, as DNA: TGTGCCAGCTCAGCAGGGACAGGGAGTAATTCACCCCTCCACTTT. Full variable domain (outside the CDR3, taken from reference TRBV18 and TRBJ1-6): NAGVMQNPRHLVRRRGQEARLRCSPMKGHSHVYWYRQLPEEGLKFMVYLQKENIIDESGMPKERFSAEFPKEGPSILRIQQVVRGDSAAYFCASSAGTGSNSPLHFGNGTRLTVT.

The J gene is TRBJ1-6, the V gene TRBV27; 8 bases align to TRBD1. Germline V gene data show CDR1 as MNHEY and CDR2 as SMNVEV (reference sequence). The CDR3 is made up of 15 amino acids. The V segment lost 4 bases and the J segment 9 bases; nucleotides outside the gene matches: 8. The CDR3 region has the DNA TGTGCCAGCAGTTCCAGGGGGCCCGCGGTTTCACCCCTCCACTTT. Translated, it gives CASSSRGPAVSPLHF.

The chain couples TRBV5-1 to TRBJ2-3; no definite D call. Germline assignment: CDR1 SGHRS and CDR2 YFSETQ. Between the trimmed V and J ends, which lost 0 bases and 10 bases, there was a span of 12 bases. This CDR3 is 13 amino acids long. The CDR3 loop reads CASSLDVQLPQYF. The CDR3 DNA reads TGCGCCAGCAGCTTGGACGTCCAGCTTCCGCAGTATTTT. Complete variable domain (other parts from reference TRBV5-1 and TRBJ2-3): KAGVTQTPRYLIKTRGQQVTLSCSPISGHRSVSWYQQTPGQGLQFLFEYFSETQRNKGNFPGRFSGRQFSNSRSEMNVSTLELGDSALYLCASSLDVQLPQYFGPGTRLTVL.

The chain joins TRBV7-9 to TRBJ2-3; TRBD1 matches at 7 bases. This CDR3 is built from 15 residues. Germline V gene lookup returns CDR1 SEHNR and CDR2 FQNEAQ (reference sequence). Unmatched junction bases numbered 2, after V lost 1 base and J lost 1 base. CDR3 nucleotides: TGTGCCAGCAGCTTAGATGGGACAGGCACAGATACGCAGTATTTT. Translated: CASSLDGTGTDTQYF. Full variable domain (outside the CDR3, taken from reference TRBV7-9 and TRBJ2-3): DTGVSQNPRHKITKRGQNVTFRCDPISEHNRLYWYRQTLGQGPEFLTYFQNEAQLEKSRLLSDRFSAERPKGSFSTLEIQRTEQGDSAMYLCASSLDGTGTDTQYFGPGTRLTVL.

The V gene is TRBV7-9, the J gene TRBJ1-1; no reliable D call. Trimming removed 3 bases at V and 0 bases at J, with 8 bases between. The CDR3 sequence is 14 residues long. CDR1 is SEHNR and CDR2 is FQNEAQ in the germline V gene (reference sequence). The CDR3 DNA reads TGTGCCAGCAGCTTGGAGGGAATGAACACTGAAGCTTTCTTT. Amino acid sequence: CASSLEGMNTEAFF. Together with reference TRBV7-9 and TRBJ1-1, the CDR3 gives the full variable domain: DTGVSQNPRHKITKRGQNVTFRCDPISEHNRLYWYRQTLGQGPEFLTYFQNEAQLEKSRLLSDRFSAERPKGSFSTLEIQRTEQGDSAMYLCASSLEGMNTEAFFGQGTRLTVV.

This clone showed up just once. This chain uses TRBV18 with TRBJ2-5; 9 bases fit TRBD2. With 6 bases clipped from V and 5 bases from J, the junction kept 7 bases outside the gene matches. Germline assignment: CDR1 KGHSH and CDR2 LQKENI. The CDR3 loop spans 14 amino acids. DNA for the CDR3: TGTGCCAGCTCTCGGCTAGCGGGGATGGAGACCCAGTACTTC. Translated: CASSRLAGMETQYF.

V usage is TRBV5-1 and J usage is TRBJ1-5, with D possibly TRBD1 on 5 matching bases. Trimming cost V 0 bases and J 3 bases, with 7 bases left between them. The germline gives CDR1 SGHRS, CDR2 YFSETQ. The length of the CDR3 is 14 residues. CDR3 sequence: CASSLGGYNQPQHF. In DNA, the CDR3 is TGCGCCAGCAGCTTGGGGGGGTACAATCAGCCCCAGCATTTT.

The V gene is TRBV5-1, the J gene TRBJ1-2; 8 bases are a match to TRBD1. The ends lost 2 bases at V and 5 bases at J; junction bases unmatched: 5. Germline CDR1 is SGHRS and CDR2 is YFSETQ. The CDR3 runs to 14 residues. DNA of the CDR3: TGCGCCAGCAGCTTCGGACAGGGAGAGTATGGCTACACCTTC. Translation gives CASSFGQGEYGYTF.

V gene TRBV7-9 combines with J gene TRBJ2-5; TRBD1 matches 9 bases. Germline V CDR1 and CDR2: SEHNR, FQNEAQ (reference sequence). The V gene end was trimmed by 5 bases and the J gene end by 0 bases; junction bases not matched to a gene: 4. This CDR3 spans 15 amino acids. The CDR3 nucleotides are TGTGCCAGCAGCAAGGGACAGGGTTACCAAGAGACCCAGTACTTC. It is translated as CASSKGQGYQETQYF.

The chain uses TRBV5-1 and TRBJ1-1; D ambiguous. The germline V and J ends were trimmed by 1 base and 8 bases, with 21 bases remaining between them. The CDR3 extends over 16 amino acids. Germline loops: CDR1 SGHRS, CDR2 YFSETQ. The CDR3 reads CASSLSQPPTVNEAFF. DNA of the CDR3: TGCGCCAGCAGCTTGTCTCAACCACCCACCGTGAACGAAGCTTTCTTT.

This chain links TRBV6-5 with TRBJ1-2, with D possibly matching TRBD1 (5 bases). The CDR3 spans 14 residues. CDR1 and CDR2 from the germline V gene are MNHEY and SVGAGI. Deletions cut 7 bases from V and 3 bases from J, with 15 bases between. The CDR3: CASTYGGGDYGYTF. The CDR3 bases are TGTGCCAGCACCTACGGGGGGGGTGACTATGGCTACACCTTC.

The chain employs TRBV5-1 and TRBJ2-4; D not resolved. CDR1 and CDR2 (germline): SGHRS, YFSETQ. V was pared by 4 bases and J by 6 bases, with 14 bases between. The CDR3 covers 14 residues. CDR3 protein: CASSTGIRRNIQYF. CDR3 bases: TGCGCCAGCAGCACCGGTATTCGCAGAAACATTCAGTACTTC.

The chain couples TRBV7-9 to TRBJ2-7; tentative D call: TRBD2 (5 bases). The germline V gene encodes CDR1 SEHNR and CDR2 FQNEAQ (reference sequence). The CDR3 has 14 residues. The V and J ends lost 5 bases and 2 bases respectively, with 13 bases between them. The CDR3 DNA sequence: TGTGCCAGCAGCAGAACAGAGGGCCCCTACGAGCAGTACTTC. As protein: CASSRTEGPYEQYF.

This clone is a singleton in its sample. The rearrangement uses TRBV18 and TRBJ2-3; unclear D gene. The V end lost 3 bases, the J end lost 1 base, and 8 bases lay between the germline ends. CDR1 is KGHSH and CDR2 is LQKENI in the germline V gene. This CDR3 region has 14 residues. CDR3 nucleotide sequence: TGTGCCAGCTCACCCTCTCCTGGCACAGATACGCAGTATTTT. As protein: CASSPSPGTDTQYF.